The 12 T cell receptor beta chains listed next were all sequenced from one sample in a study of blood T cell repertoires in COVID-19. Using immunoSEQ multiplex PCR, the repertoire was profiled, and TCRdb retains in-frame clones only, with some absent. The sample carries more than 90,000 clones, more than 75% recorded once. Sequencing was performed on peripheral blood. Receptors were obtained from a middle-aged man with acute or convalescent COVID-19.

V gene TRBV4-3 combines with J gene TRBJ1-4, with 7 bases lining up with TRBD1. There are 15 residues in the CDR3. After removal of 1 base from V and 8 bases from J, the junction contained 7 bases not matched to a gene. Germline CDR1 is LGHNA and CDR2 is YSLEER. The CDR3 DNA follows: TGCGCCAGCAGCCAAGTTACCGACAGGGAAGAAAAACTGTTTTTT. Translated, it gives CASSQVTDREEKLFF.

This chain links TRBV27 with TRBJ2-4; a weak D match, TRBD1 (5 bases). The germline gives CDR1 MNHEY, CDR2 SMNVEV (reference sequence). V was trimmed by 8 bases and J by 6 bases, leaving 20 bases between them. The CDR3 sequence is 15 residues long. The CDR3 sequence: CASGFQGPHGNIQYF. For the CDR3, the DNA is TGTGCCAGCGGATTCCAGGGCCCACATGGAAACATTCAGTACTTC.

The rearrangement links TRBV30 to TRBJ2-5; no reliable D call. Germline lookup yields CDR1 GTSNPN and CDR2 SVGIG (reference sequence). V lost 3 bases to trimming and J lost 7 bases, with 9 bases between them. This CDR3 contains 11 residues. CDR3 sequence reads: CAWSVIGTQYF. CDR3 sequence (DNA): TGTGCCTGGAGCGTGATCGGGACCCAGTACTTC.

This sequence joins TRBV7-9 and TRBJ2-7, with D perhaps matching TRBD2 (5 bases). This CDR3 contains 15 residues. CDR1 and CDR2 from the germline V gene are SEHNR and FQNEAQ (reference sequence). With 5 bases removed from V and 3 bases from J, the gap between germline ends came to 17 bases. This CDR3 is CASSLLEGRSYEQYF. DNA of the CDR3: TGTGCCAGCAGCCTCCTCGAGGGAAGGAGCTACGAGCAGTACTTC.

The rearrangement uses TRBV29-1 and TRBJ1-1; D is possibly TRBD1 (6 bases). The CDR3 covers 13 residues. Germline CDR1 and CDR2: SQVTM and ANQGSEA. V lost 6 bases and J 4 bases, leaving 15 bases between the germline ends. The DNA for the CDR3 is TGCAGCGTCTCAGAGGGAGGGGGCACTGAAGCTTTCTTT. Amino acid sequence: CSVSEGGGTEAFF. Combining the CDR3 with reference TRBV29-1 and TRBJ1-1 gives the whole variable domain SAVISQKPSRDICQRGTSLTIQCQVDSQVTMMFWYRQQPGQSLTLIATANQGSEATYESGFVIDKFPISRPNLTFSTLTVSNMSPEDSSIYLCSVSEGGGTEAFFGQGTRLTVV.

The chain carries TRBV7-9 and TRBJ2-1, with D unclear. Germline CDR1 and CDR2: SEHNR and FQNEAQ (reference sequence). The CDR3 runs to 15 residues. Between the trimmed V and J ends, which lost 10 bases and 0 bases, there was a span of 16 bases. The CDR3 region is CATTAGASSYNEQFF. DNA for the CDR3: TGTGCCACCACCGCCGGCGCTAGCTCCTACAATGAGCAGTTCTTC.

The rearrangement joins TRBV5-8 to TRBJ1-4; D possibly corresponds to TRBD1 (5 bases). Trimming took off 0 bases at V and 4 bases at J, with 13 bases between the two ends. Germline CDR1 reads SGHTS; CDR2 reads YDEGEE. This CDR3 has 16 residues. The CDR3 nucleotides are TGTGCCAGCAGCTTGGGTGCCCAGGGTTATAATGAAAAACTGTTTTTT. Its translation is CASSLGAQGYNEKLFF.

V and J are TRBV6-1 and TRBJ2-7, with D perhaps TRBD2 (6 bases). Germline values: CDR1 MNHNS, CDR2 SASEGT. V lost 3 bases and J lost 0, with 12 bases in between. The CDR3 spans 15 residues. The CDR3 loop is CASSDPGGSSYEQYF. The CDR3, as DNA: TGTGCCAGCAGTGATCCCGGGGGTAGCTCCTACGAGCAGTACTTC.

The J gene is TRBJ1-2, the V gene TRBV5-1; D is perhaps TRBD1 (5 bases). V lost 2 bases and J lost 7, with 21 bases in between. Germline values: CDR1 SGHRS, CDR2 YFSETQ. The CDR3 loop spans 16 amino acids. CDR3 nucleotide sequence: TGCGCCAGCAGCTTTTCTGGTTCAGGGATCTTGGTTGGCTACACCTTC. This gives the protein CASSFSGSGILVGYTF. Full variable domain (remainder filled in from reference TRBV5-1 and TRBJ1-2): KAGVTQTPRYLIKTRGQQVTLSCSPISGHRSVSWYQQTPGQGLQFLFEYFSETQRNKGNFPGRFSGRQFSNSRSEMNVSTLELGDSALYLCASSFSGSGILVGYTFGSGTRLTVV.

The rearrangement joins TRBV6-5 to TRBJ2-1; TRBD2 might be the D (6 bases). This CDR3 comprises 14 residues. CDR1 and CDR2 from the germline V gene are MNHEY and SVGAGI. V was pared by 5 bases and J by 0 bases, with 8 bases between. The CDR3 coding sequence is TGTGCCAGCAGTACCGGGAGCTCCTACAATGAGCAGTTCTTC. This gives the protein CASSTGSSYNEQFF.

This clone appeared a single time. V usage is TRBV5-5 and J usage is TRBJ1-6; 7 bases are a match to TRBD1. The CDR3 has 14 amino acids. From germline, CDR1 is SGHKS and CDR2 YYEKEE (reference sequence). With V trimmed by 5 bases and J by 6 bases, 5 bases remained unmatched. CDR3 in DNA: TGTGCCAGCAGTACCGGGACAGCTAATTCACCCCTCCACTTT. Amino acid sequence: CASSTGTANSPLHF.

This clone was detected a few times. This rearrangement joins TRBV5-1 to TRBJ1-2, with 11 bases lining up with TRBD1. Per the germline V gene, CDR1 is SGHRS and CDR2 is YFSETQ. CDR3 length: 15 residues. Trimming took 0 bases from V and 7 from J; bases not matched to a gene: 5. CDR3 DNA sequence: TGCGCCAGCAGCTTGGATGGACAGGGGGCACGTGGCTACACCTTC. Translated, it gives CASSLDGQGARGYTF.